This TCR beta chain was profiled in a study of T cells in Graves' hyperthyroidism and ophthalmopathy. Findings and caveats of the study: Expanded thyroid clonotypes (above 0.001) were mostly also found in blood.

RNA transcripts gave rise to amplified TCR beta CDR3 regions. Carried out on the TCR CDR3, a first-round RT-PCR used the HTBI primer set. TCRdb reanalysed the multiplex PCR reads using MiXCR and keeps one entry per CDR3 protein. In the table there are hundreds of thousands of distinct CDR3 sequences, 13% of which are singletons. Notes on this clonotype: Its antigen remains unidentified.

Sequenced material: blood. The origin of this receptor is a woman under 30 with Graves' hyperthyroidism.

CDR3 residues: CASSYSKGGRNQPQHF. DNA for the CDR3: TGTGCCAGCAGTTACTCGAAGGGGGGACGCAATCAGCCCCAGCATTTT. The chain recombines TRBV6-5 with TRBJ1-5, with a tentative D call TRBD1 (6 bases). Trimming pared 0 bases from V and 2 bases from J, leaving 11 bases between. The CDR3 contains 16 residues. The germline gives CDR1 MNHEY, CDR2 SVGAGI.